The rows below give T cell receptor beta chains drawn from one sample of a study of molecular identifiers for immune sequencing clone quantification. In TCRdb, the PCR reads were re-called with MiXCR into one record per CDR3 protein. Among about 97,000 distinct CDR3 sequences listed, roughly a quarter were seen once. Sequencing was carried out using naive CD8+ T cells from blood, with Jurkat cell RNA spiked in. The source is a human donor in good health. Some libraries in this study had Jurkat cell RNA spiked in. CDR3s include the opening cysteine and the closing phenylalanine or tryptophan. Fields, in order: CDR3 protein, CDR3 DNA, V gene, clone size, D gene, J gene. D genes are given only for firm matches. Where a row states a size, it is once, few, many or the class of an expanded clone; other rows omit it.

cdr3_aa: CSARPYRGTGEQYF
cdr3_nt: TGCAGTGCTAGACCCTACAGGGGGACCGGCGAGCAGTACTTC
v_call: TRBV20-1
clone_size: many
d_call: TRBD1
j_call: TRBJ2-7

cdr3_aa: CASSLAARELFF
cdr3_nt: TGTGCCAGCAGCTTAGCGGCTCGGGAGCTGTTTTTT
v_call: TRBV7-9
clone_size: few
d_call: -
j_call: TRBJ2-2

cdr3_aa: CASSYSGQASWEQYF
cdr3_nt: TGTGCCAGCAGTTACTCGGGACAGGCAAGCTGGGAGCAGTACTTC
v_call: TRBV12-3/TRBV12-4
clone_size: -
d_call: TRBD1
j_call: TRBJ2-7

cdr3_aa: CASKPSIEETQYF
cdr3_nt: TGCGCCAGCAAGCCTAGCATCGAAGAGACCCAGTACTTC
v_call: TRBV10-2
clone_size: many
d_call: -
j_call: TRBJ2-5

cdr3_aa: CASGLASSGGEQYF
cdr3_nt: TGTGCTAGTGGTTTGGCGTCTAGCGGGGGGGAGCAGTACTTC
v_call: TRBV12-5
clone_size: few
d_call: TRBD2
j_call: TRBJ2-7

cdr3_aa: CASSLGVGEAFF
cdr3_nt: TGTGCCAGCAGCCTAGGAGTCGGAGAAGCTTTCTTT
v_call: TRBV13
clone_size: many
d_call: -
j_call: TRBJ1-1

cdr3_aa: CASSQERQTTSYEPYF
cdr3_nt: TGTGCCAGCAGCCAAGAGCGACAGACAACTTCCTACGAGCCGTACTTC
v_call: TRBV3-1
clone_size: once
d_call: -
j_call: TRBJ2-7

cdr3_aa: CATLETGDFRTDTQYF
cdr3_nt: TGTGCCACCCTCGAAACAGGGGACTTCAGGACAGATACGCAGTATTTT
v_call: TRBV27
clone_size: -
d_call: -
j_call: TRBJ2-3

cdr3_aa: CASSVSGGSGASPEPQHF
cdr3_nt: TGTGCCAGCAGCGTAAGTGGGGGGTCGGGGGCCTCACCGGAGCCCCAGCATTTT
v_call: TRBV9
clone_size: many
d_call: -
j_call: TRBJ1-5

cdr3_aa: CSAYRLAGGYQETQYF
cdr3_nt: TGCAGTGCTTACCGACTAGCGGGGGGCTACCAAGAGACCCAGTACTTC
v_call: TRBV20-1
clone_size: many
d_call: TRBD2
j_call: TRBJ2-5

cdr3_aa: CASISRDLPTLSTDTQYF
cdr3_nt: TGTGCCAGCATCAGCCGGGACTTACCCACCCTGAGCACAGATACGCAGTATTTT
v_call: TRBV28
clone_size: many
d_call: -
j_call: TRBJ2-3

cdr3_aa: CASSPTGTGRQQYF
cdr3_nt: TGTGCCAGCTCACCCACCGGGACAGGGAGACAGCAGTACTTC
v_call: TRBV18
clone_size: -
d_call: TRBD1
j_call: TRBJ2-7

cdr3_aa: CASSVRQSRPSYEQYF
cdr3_nt: TGTGCCAGCAGTGTTCGACAGTCCCGTCCCTCCTACGAGCAGTACTTC
v_call: TRBV27
clone_size: -
d_call: -
j_call: TRBJ2-7

cdr3_aa: CASSEVAGEDTEAFF
cdr3_nt: TGTGCCAGCAGTGAAGTGGCAGGGGAAGACACTGAAGCTTTCTTT
v_call: TRBV6-1
clone_size: -
d_call: -
j_call: TRBJ1-1

cdr3_aa: CAGHRGPGQFF
cdr3_nt: TGTGCCGGACACAGGGGGCCCGGGCAGTTCTTC
v_call: TRBV30
clone_size: -
d_call: TRBD1
j_call: TRBJ2-1

cdr3_aa: CASSDFRFYEQYF
cdr3_nt: TGTGCCAGCAGTGACTTCAGATTCTACGAGCAGTACTTC
v_call: TRBV2
clone_size: many
d_call: -
j_call: TRBJ2-7

cdr3_aa: CASSPPDRANTEAFF
cdr3_nt: TGTGCCAGCAGCCCTCCGGACAGGGCGAACACTGAAGCTTTCTTT
v_call: TRBV7-9
clone_size: many
d_call: TRBD1
j_call: TRBJ1-1

cdr3_aa: CASSYSRDESTYEQYF
cdr3_nt: TGTGCCAGCAGTTACAGTCGAGATGAGAGTACCTACGAGCAGTACTTC
v_call: TRBV6-6
clone_size: many
d_call: -
j_call: TRBJ2-7

cdr3_aa: CASSPWTGADNEQFF
cdr3_nt: TGTGCCAGCAGCCCATGGACTGGTGCTGACAATGAGCAGTTCTTC
v_call: TRBV13
clone_size: -
d_call: -
j_call: TRBJ2-1

cdr3_aa: CASTALRDRARETQYF
cdr3_nt: TGTGCCAGCACCGCACTCCGGGACAGGGCCCGGGAGACCCAGTACTTC
v_call: TRBV28
clone_size: many
d_call: TRBD1
j_call: TRBJ2-5

cdr3_aa: CASSQDRDTQYF
cdr3_nt: TGCGCCAGCAGCCAAGATCGGGATACGCAGTATTTT
v_call: TRBV4-1
clone_size: few
d_call: -
j_call: TRBJ2-3

cdr3_aa: CAISEGGYEQYF
cdr3_nt: TGTGCCATCAGTGAGGGCGGCTACGAGCAGTACTTC
v_call: TRBV10-3
clone_size: many
d_call: -
j_call: TRBJ2-7

cdr3_aa: CAWSPPDRVYNEQFF
cdr3_nt: TGTGCCTGGAGTCCGCCGGACAGGGTCTACAATGAGCAGTTCTTC
v_call: TRBV30
clone_size: many
d_call: TRBD1
j_call: TRBJ2-1

cdr3_aa: CASSPGTGHEQYF
cdr3_nt: TGTGCCAGCAGTCCGGGGACAGGGCACGAGCAGTACTTC
v_call: TRBV25-1
clone_size: few
d_call: TRBD1
j_call: TRBJ2-7

cdr3_aa: CASSPTGGGAGYGYTF
cdr3_nt: TGTGCCAGCAGCCCCACCGGGGGGGGGGCGGGCTATGGCTACACCTTC
v_call: TRBV6-6
clone_size: -
d_call: -
j_call: TRBJ1-2

cdr3_aa: CSVPIVDRGIYEQYF
cdr3_nt: TGCAGCGTACCTATCGTGGACAGGGGGATCTACGAGCAGTACTTC
v_call: TRBV29-1
clone_size: -
d_call: TRBD1
j_call: TRBJ2-7

cdr3_aa: CASSYSEGAGTGELFF
cdr3_nt: TGTGCCAGCAGTTACTCGGAGGGGGCGGGCACCGGGGAGCTGTTTTTT
v_call: TRBV6-5
clone_size: -
d_call: -
j_call: TRBJ2-2

cdr3_aa: CAGSFFGTGGINTGELFF
cdr3_nt: TGTGCCGGCAGCTTTTTCGGGACGGGGGGTATTAACACCGGGGAGCTGTTTTTT
v_call: TRBV7-9
clone_size: -
d_call: TRBD2
j_call: TRBJ2-2

cdr3_aa: CASRGPGPQSTDTQYF
cdr3_nt: TGTGCCAGCAGGGGGCCGGGACCTCAGAGCACAGATACGCAGTATTTT
v_call: TRBV7-9
clone_size: many
d_call: -
j_call: TRBJ2-3

cdr3_aa: CASSFQGETQYF
cdr3_nt: TGTGCCAGCAGTTTTCAGGGTGAGACCCAGTACTTC
v_call: TRBV12-3/TRBV12-4
clone_size: many
d_call: -
j_call: TRBJ2-5

cdr3_aa: CAWSSGLGENTIYF
cdr3_nt: TGTGCCTGGAGTTCGGGCCTTGGGGAAAACACCATATATTTT
v_call: TRBV30
clone_size: many
d_call: -
j_call: TRBJ1-3

cdr3_aa: CASSEGYSSTDTQYF
cdr3_nt: TGTGCCAGCAGTGAGGGGTACTCTAGCACAGATACGCAGTATTTT
v_call: TRBV27
clone_size: few
d_call: -
j_call: TRBJ2-3